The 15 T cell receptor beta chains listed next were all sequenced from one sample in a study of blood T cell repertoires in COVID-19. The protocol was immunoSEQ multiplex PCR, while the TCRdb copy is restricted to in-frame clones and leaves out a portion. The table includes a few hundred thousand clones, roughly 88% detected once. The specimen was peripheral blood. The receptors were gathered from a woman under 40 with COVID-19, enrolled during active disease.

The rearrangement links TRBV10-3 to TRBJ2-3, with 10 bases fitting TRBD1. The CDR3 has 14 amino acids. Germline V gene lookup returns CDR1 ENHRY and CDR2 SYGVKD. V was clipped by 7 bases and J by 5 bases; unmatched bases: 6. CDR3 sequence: CAITTTGGEDTQYF. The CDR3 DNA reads TGTGCCATCACCACGACAGGGGGCGAAGATACGCAGTATTTT.

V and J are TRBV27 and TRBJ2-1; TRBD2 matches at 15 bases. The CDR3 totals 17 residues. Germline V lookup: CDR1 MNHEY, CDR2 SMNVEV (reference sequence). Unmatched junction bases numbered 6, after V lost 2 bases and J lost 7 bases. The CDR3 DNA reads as TGTGCCAGCAGTTTACTGGGACTAGCGGGAGGATCGAATGAGCAGTTCTTC. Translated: CASSLLGLAGGSNEQFF.

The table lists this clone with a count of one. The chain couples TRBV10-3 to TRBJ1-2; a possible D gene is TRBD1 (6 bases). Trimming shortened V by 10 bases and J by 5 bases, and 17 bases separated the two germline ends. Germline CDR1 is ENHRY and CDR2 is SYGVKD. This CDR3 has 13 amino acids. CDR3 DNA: TGTGCCACCTCAGGGGCTGGAGAGTATGGCTACACCTTC. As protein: CATSGAGEYGYTF.

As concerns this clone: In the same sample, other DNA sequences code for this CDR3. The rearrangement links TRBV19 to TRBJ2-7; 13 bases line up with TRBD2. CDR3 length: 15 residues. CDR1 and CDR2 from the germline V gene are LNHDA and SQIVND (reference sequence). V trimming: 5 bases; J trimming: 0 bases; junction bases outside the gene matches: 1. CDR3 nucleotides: TGTGCCAGTAGTCGGACTAGCGGGAGCTCCTACGAGCAGTACTTC. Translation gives CASSRTSGSSYEQYF. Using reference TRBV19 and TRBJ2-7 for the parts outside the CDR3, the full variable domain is DGGITQSPKYLFRKEGQNVTLSCEQNLNHDAMYWYRQDPGQGLRLIYYSQIVNDFQKGDIAEGYSVSREKKESFPLTVTSAQKNPTAFYLCASSRTSGSSYEQYFGPGTRLTVT.

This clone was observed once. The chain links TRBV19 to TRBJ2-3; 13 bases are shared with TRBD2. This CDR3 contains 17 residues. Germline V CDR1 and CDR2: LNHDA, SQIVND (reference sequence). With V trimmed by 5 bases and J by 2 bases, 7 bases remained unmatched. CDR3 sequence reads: CASSPGTSGTYTDTQYF. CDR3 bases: TGTGCCAGTAGTCCGGGGACTAGCGGGACCTACACAGATACGCAGTATTTT.

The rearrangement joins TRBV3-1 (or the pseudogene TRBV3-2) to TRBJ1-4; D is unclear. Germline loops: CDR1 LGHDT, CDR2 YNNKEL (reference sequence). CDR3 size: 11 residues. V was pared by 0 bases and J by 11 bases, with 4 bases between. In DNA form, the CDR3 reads TGTGCCAGCAGCCAAGACAGGAAACTGTTTTTT. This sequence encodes CASSQDRKLFF.

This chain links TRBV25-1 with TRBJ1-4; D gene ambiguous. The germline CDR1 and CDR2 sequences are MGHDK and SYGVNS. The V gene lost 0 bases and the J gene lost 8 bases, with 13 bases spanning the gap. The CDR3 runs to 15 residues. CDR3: CASSEYSGRREKLFF. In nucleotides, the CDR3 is TGTGCCAGCAGTGAATATTCCGGGAGAAGGGAAAAACTGTTTTTT.

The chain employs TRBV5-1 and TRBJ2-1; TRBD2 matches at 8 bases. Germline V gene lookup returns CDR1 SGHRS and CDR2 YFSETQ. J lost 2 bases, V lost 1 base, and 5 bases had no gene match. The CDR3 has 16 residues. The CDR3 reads CASSLIGGRTYNEQFF. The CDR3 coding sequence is TGCGCCAGCAGCTTGATCGGCGGGAGGACCTACAATGAGCAGTTCTTC. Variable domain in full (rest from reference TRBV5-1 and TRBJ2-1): KAGVTQTPRYLIKTRGQQVTLSCSPISGHRSVSWYQQTPGQGLQFLFEYFSETQRNKGNFPGRFSGRQFSNSRSEMNVSTLELGDSALYLCASSLIGGRTYNEQFFGPGTRLTVL.

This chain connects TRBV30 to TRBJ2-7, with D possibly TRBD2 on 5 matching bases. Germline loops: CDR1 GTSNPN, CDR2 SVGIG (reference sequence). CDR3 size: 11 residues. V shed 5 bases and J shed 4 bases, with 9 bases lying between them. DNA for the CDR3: TGTGCCTGGGCCACGGGATACGAGCAGTACTTC. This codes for CAWATGYEQYF.

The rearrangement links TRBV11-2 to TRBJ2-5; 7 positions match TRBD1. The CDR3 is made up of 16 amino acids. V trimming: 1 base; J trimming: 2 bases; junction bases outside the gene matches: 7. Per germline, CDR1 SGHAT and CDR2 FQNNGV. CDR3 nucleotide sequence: TGTGCCAGCAGCTTAGTGTCCGCAGGGGGACAAGAGACCCAGTACTTC. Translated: CASSLVSAGGQETQYF. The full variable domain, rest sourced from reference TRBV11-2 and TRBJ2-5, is EAGVAQSPRYKIIEKRQSVAFWCNPISGHATLYWYQQILGQGPKLLIQFQNNGVVDDSQLPKDRFSAERLKGVDSTLKIQPAKLEDSAVYLCASSLVSAGGQETQYFGPGTRLLVL.

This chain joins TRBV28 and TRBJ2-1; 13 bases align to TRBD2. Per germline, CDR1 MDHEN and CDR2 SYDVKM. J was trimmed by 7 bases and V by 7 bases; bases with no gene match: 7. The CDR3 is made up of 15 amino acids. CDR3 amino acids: CASKPRTSGSNEQFF. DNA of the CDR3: TGTGCCAGCAAACCCCGGACTAGCGGGAGTAATGAGCAGTTCTTC.

CDR3 sequence (DNA): TGTGCCAGCAGCGACCACAGGGGGCTCGGGGAAAAACTGTTTTTT. Its protein is CASSDHRGLGEKLFF. The chain joins TRBV6-5 to TRBJ1-4; 9 bases agree with TRBD1. Unmatched junction bases numbered 10, after V lost 6 bases and J lost 8 bases. Per the germline V gene, CDR1 is MNHEY and CDR2 is SVGAGI. The CDR3 is made up of 15 amino acids.

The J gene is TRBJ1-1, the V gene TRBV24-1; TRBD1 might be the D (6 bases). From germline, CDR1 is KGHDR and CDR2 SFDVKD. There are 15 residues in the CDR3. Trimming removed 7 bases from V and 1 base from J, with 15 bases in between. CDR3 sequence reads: CATSVTGGENTEAFF. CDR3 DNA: TGTGCCACCAGCGTGACAGGTGGGGAGAACACTGAAGCTTTCTTT.

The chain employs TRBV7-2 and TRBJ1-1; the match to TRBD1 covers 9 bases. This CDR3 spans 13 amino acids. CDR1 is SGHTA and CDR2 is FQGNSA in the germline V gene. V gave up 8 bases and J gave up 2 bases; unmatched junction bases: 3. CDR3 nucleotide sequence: TGTGCCAGCGTACAGGGGGCCAACACTGAAGCTTTCTTT. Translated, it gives CASVQGANTEAFF.

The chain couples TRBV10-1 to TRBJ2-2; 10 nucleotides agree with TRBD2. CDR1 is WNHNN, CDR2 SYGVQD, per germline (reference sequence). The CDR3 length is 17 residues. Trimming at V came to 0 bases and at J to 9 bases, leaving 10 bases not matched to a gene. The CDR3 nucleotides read TGCGCCAGCAGTGAGTCGAGGACTAGCGGCTTAAGGCGGGAGCTGTTTTTT. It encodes CASSESRTSGLRRELFF.